The clone carrying this T cell receptor (beta chain) was observed a handful of times. Its antigen is not known. The record originates from a study of cytomegalovirus exposure and HLA in healthy donors. The CDR3 has 15 amino acids. J gave up 4 bases and V 4 bases, and 10 bases lay outside the gene matches. Germline assignment: CDR1 MNHEY and CDR2 SMNVEV (reference sequence). With 60 Vbeta and 13 Jbeta primers, the PCR was carried out. Repertoires were generated with immunoSEQ multiplex PCR, while TCRdb's copy carries only in-frame clones and drops some. The data hold under 150,000 clones, with roughly 80% observed a single time. Overall study findings and caveats: Reports state that TCR beta sequences accurately predicted most subjects' HLA-A and HLA-B alleles. In a later analysis, V- and J-gene trimming of beta chains associated with a DCLRE1C missense variant, replicated independently.

This receptor was obtained from a woman aged 50 to 60 in good health and CMV-seropositive. The gene calls are TRBV27 and TRBJ2-7, with 7 bases matching TRBD2. What was sequenced was PBMCs. As DNA, the CDR3 is TGTGCCAGCAGTTCAATGGAGGGAGGGCGATACGAGCAGTACTTC. It yields the protein CASSSMEGGRYEQYF.